This entry describes one TCR beta chain. The antigen remains undetermined. The data are from a study of shared clonotypes between healthy human individuals. Regarding the study as a whole: Depth of sequencing was expected to influence donor clonotype sharing.

Each subset's genomic DNA was split evenly across several immunoSEQ plates. Per the original data handling: Junction-only immunoSEQ sequences carried no quality scores, so filtering differed. The table came from immunoSEQ multiplex PCR; TCRdb's copy has only in-frame clones and leaves some out. From that table come the V and J calls and clone size; the DNA was used to work out D and trimming. This table holds 450,000 to 500,000 clones, around 73% found once. Losses at the gene ends were 1 base for V and 0 bases for J; bases not matched to a gene: 6. The CDR3 totals 17 residues. Germline assignment: CDR1 LNHNV and CDR2 YYDKDF (reference sequence). Extraction of genomic DNA in unsorted samples used roughly 94 million PBMCs.

The sample was PBMCs. The sequence was collected from a woman between 40 and 50 years old in good health. Some clones in this sample may be carry-over from other donors' samples. The rearrangement links TRBV15 to TRBJ1-5; 7 bases align to TRBD1. The CDR3 DNA sequence: TGTGCCACCAGCAGAGGAGGGGGCGCGTATAGCAATCAGCCCCAGCATTTT. This gives the protein CATSRGGGAYSNQPQHF.